This T cell receptor beta chain was sequenced for a study of blood T cell repertoires in COVID-19 (TCRdb year 2020). The study in broad terms: Samples covering the acute and convalescent phases of COVID-19 were provided by collaborators in the United States, Italy and Spain. The prospective study material was composed of cDNA or gDNA derived from T cells, B-cell-depleted T cells, or PBMCs. The samples were drawn from two sources: the first 160 participants of the ongoing ImmuneRACE study, and over 1,000 subjects contributed by 6 global collaborators. The sample metadata nearly always contained a de-identified subject ID, COVID-19 status, age in years and sex. Where HLA class I and class II types were available, the types were taken from metadata supplied by the sample provider, not from assay-based typing. The repertoires were released in a freely available public database intended as a resource for research on the immune response to SARS-CoV-2. The dataset comprised deeply sampled blood TCRbeta repertoires from subjects exposed to, actively infected with, or recovered from COVID-19.

The germline V gene gives CDR1 as SGHTA and CDR2 as FQGNSA. The CDR3 covers 14 residues, taking in both the cysteine and the phenylalanine. Only the CDR3 region is kept as DNA, spanning 42 bases read in frame from base 1. V is trimmed back by 4 bases and J by 5 bases, and the junction contains 7 bases that no gene match accounts for. In the prospective study, participants were roughly 18 to 100 years old, resided in fewer than 25 geographic areas of the United States, and were enrolled through a virtual design. In the prospective study, cohorts were assigned on the basis of participant-reported clinical history obtained from a screening survey and a study questionnaire. Exposed participants had been in contact with someone with a PCR-confirmed or clinician-diagnosed COVID-19 case within 2 weeks of study entry. Mobile phlebotomists in the prospective study collected whole blood, serum and a nasopharyngeal or oropharyngeal swab from every participant. Participants in the prospective study had the option to provide additional blood draws and questionnaires over a roughly two-month period. Before DNA extraction, prospective study blood samples were shipped either frozen or at room temperature.

Overall study results and their limits: How much clinical and demographic metadata was included differed by source and by participant, and the metadata was provided uncurated.

The immunoSEQ Assay, a bias-controlled multiplex PCR, was used to amplify TCRbeta CDR3 regions from genomic DNA. The original pipeline was this. Nucleated cell counts per sample were estimated from amplification of reference gene primers within the assay. To quantify the absolute abundance of each unique TCRbeta CDR3 rearrangement, sequence reads were collapsed and filtered. Productive Simpson clonality was computed per sample as the square root of Simpson's diversity index over productive rearrangements. Held by TCRdb, this immuneACCESS table contains in-frame sequences only and omits some clones. Under half of the omission traces to an unresolved V gene where checked; the cause of the rest is unknown. That table is the source of V, J and clone size, and D and trimming were worked out from the DNA. This sample has about 430,000 clones in its table, and 70% to 90% of those were observed once. About 1.5% of the sample is held by the ten biggest clonotypes.

Note on this clone: Its antigen is not yet known. Base quality data are lacking; no much larger clone is found one base away.

This receptor chain uses TRBV7-2 and TRBJ1-2; 7 bases in between match TRBD1. The sample comprised PBMCs or T cells enriched from blood (not recorded which). This receptor was obtained from a woman in her late teens or twenties who had been exposed to COVID-19. The nucleotides are TGTGCCAGCAGCTCGGGACAGTTCTCTTATGGCTACACCTTC. It is translated as CASSSGQFSYGYTF.